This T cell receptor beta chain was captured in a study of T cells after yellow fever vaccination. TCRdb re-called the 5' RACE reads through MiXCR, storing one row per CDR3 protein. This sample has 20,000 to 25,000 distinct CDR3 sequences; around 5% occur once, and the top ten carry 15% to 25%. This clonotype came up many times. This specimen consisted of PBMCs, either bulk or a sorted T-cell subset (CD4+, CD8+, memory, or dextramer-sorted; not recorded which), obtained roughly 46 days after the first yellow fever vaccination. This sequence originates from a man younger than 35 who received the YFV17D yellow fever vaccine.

In nucleotides, the CDR3 is TGTGCCAGCAGCCGGGACAGTTACAATGAGCAGTTCTTC. Protein sequence: CASSRDSYNEQFF. This chain uses TRBV11-1 with TRBJ2-1; TRBD1 aligns across 7 bases. CDR3 length: 13 amino acids. CDR1 and CDR2 (germline): SGHAT, FQDESV (reference sequence). V dropped 5 bases and J dropped 4; count of bases not matched to a gene: 2.